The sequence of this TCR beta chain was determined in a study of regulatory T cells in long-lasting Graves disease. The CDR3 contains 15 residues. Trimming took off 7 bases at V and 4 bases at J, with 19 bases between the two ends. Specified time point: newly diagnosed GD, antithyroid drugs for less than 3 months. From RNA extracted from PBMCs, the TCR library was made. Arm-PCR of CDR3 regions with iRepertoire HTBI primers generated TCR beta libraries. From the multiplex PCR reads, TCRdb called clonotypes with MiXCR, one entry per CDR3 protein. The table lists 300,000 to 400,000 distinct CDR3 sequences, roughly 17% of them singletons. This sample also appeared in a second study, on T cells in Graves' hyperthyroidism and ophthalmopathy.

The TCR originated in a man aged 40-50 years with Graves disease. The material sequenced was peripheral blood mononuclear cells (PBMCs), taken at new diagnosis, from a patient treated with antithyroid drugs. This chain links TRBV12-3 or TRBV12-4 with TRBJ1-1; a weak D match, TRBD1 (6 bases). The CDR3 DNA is TGTGCCAGCACCTTCGGGCCCCAGGGGAGCACTGAAGCTTTCTTT. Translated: CASTFGPQGSTEAFF.